The present TCR beta chain was sequenced within a study of OX40 agonist ivuxolimab in advanced cancers. Background on the study: Patients achieving partial responses numbered three: one hepatocellular carcinoma case and two cutaneous melanoma cases. Study-wide findings and caveats: Expanded clones tended on average to be more numerous among CD8+ T cells than CD4+. Both blood CD4+ and CD8+ T cells showed clonal growth by week 6 at 0.1 to 3.0 mg/kg.

Data came from immunoSEQ multiplex PCR; TCRdb stores just in-frame clones and leaves some out. The repertoire has tens of thousands of clones, 87% of them found once; the top ten carry 14%. Blood samples were obtained at baseline, cycle 4 day 1, and cycle 7 day 1. Comments on this clone: Its antigen is currently unknown. Other DNA sequences within the sample encode an identical CDR3.

The CDR3 has 15 amino acids. Trimming left V 1 base short and J 0 bases short, with 7 bases between. CDR1 and CDR2 from the germline V gene are LNHNV and YYDKDF (reference sequence). This clonotype was sampled from an adult with an advanced solid tumor such as melanoma, head and neck, liver or kidney cancer. V usage is TRBV15 and J usage is TRBJ1-5, with a tentative D call TRBD1 (5 bases). This sample comprised CD4+ or CD8+ T cells sorted from blood, obtained in a trial of the OX40 agonist ivuxolimab. CDR3 in DNA: TGTGCCACCAGCAGAGGGGGGGGTAGCAATCAGCCCCAGCATTTT. Translation: CATSRGGGSNQPQHF.